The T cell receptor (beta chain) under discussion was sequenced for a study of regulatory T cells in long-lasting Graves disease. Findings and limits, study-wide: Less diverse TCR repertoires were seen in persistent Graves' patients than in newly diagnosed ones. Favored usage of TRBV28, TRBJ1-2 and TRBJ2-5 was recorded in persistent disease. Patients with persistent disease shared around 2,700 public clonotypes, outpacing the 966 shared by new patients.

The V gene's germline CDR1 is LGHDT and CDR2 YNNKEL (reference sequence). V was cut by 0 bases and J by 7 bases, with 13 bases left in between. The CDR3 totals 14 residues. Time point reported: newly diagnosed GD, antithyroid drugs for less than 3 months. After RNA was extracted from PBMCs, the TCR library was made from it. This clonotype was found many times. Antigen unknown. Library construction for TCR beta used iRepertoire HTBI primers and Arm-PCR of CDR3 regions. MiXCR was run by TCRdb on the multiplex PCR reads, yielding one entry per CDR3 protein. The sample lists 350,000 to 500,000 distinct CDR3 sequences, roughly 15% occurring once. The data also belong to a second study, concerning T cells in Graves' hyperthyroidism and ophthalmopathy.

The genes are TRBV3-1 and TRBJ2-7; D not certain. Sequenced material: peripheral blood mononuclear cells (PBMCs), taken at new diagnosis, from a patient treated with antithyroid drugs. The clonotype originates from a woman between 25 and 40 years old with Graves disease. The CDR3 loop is CASSQEALVREQYF. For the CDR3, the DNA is TGTGCCAGCAGCCAAGAGGCCCTAGTCAGGGAGCAGTACTTC.